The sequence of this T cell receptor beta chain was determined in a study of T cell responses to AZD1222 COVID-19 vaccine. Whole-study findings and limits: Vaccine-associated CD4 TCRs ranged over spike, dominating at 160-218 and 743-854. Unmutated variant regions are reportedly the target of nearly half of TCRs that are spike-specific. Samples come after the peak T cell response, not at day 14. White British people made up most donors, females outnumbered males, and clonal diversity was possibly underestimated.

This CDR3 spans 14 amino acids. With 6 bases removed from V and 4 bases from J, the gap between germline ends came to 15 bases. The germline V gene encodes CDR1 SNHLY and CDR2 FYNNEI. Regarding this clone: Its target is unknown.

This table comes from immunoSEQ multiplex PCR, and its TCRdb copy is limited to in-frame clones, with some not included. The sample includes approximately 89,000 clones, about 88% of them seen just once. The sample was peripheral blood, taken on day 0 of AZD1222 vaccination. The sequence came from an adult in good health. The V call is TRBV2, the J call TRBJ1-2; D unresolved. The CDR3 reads CASRGILRSYGYTF. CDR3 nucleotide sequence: TGTGCCAGCAGAGGAATCCTGAGGAGCTATGGCTACACCTTC.